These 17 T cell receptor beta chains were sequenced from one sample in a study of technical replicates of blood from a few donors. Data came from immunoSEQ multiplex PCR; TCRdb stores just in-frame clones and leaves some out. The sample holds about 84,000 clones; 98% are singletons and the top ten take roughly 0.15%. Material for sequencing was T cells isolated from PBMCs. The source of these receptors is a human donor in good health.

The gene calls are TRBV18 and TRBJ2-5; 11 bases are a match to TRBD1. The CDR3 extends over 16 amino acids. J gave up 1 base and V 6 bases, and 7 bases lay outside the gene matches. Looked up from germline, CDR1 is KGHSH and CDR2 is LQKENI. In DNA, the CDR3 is TGTGCCAGCTCGCGGCCGGGACAGGGGGTCCAAGAGACCCAGTACTTC. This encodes CASSRPGQGVQETQYF.

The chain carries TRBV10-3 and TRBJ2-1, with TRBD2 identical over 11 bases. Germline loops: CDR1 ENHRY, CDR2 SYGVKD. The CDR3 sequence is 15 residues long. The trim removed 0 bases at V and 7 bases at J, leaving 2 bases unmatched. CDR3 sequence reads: CAISESSGGANEQFF. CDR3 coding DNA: TGTGCCATCAGTGAGTCTAGCGGGGGGGCTAATGAGCAGTTCTTC.

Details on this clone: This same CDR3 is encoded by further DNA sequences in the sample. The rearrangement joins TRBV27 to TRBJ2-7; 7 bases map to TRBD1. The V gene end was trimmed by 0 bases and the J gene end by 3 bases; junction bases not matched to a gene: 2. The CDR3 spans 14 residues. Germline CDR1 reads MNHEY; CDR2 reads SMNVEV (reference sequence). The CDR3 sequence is CASSLSSGGYEQYF. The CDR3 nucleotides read TGTGCCAGCAGTTTATCGTCAGGGGGCTACGAGCAGTACTTC.

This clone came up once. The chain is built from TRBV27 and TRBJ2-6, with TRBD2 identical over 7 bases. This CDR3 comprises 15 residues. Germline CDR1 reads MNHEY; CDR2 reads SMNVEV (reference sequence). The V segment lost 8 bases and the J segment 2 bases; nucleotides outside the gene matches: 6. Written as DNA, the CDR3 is TGTGCCAGCGGACGGGGGGAGGCTGGGGCCAACGTCCTGACTTTC. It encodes CASGRGEAGANVLTF.

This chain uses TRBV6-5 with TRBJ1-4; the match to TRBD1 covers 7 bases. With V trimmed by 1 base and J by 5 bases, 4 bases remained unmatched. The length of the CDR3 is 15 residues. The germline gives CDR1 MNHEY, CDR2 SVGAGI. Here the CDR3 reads CASSYYRGQNEKLFF. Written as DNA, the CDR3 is TGTGCCAGCAGTTACTACAGGGGTCAGAATGAAAAACTGTTTTTT.

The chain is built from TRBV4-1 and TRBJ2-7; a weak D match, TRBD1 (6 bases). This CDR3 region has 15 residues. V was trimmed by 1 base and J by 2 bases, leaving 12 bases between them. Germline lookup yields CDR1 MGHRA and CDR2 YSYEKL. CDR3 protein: CASSQGGRGTYEQYF. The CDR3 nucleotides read TGCGCCAGCAGCCAAGGAGGCAGGGGTACCTACGAGCAGTACTTC.

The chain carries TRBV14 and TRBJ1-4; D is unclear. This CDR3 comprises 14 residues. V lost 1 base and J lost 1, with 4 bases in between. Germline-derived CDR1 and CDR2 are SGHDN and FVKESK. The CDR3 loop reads CASSQVETNEKLFF. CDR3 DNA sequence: TGTGCCAGCAGCCAAGTAGAAACTAATGAAAAACTGTTTTTT.

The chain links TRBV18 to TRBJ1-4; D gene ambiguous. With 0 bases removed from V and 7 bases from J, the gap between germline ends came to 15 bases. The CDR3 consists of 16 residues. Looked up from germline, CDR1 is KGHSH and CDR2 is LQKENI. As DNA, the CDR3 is TGTGCCAGCTCACCACCGGGAGGACGCGAGGGTGAAAAACTGTTTTTT. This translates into CASSPPGGREGEKLFF. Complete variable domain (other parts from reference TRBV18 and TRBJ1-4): NAGVMQNPRHLVRRRGQEARLRCSPMKGHSHVYWYRQLPEEGLKFMVYLQKENIIDESGMPKERFSAEFPKEGPSILRIQQVVRGDSAAYFCASSPPGGREGEKLFFGSGTQLSVL.

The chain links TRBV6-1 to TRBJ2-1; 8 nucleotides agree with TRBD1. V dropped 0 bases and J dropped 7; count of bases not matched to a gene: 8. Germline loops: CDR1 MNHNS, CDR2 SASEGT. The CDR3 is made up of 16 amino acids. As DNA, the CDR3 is TGTGCCAGCAGTGAAGCGCGGGGACAGGCTTATAATGAGCAGTTCTTC. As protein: CASSEARGQAYNEQFF.

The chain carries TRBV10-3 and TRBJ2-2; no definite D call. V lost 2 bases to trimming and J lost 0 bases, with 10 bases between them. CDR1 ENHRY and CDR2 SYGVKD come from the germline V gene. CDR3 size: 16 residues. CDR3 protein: CAISEVAAANTGELFF. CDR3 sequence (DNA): TGTGCCATCAGTGAGGTGGCCGCCGCGAACACCGGGGAGCTGTTTTTT.

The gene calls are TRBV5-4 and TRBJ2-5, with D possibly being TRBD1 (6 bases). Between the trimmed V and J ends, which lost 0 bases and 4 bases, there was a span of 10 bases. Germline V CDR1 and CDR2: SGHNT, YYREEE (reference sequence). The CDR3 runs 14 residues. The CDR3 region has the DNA TGTGCCAGCAGCTTGGGCAGGGGTGGAGAGACCCAGTACTTC. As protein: CASSLGRGGETQYF.

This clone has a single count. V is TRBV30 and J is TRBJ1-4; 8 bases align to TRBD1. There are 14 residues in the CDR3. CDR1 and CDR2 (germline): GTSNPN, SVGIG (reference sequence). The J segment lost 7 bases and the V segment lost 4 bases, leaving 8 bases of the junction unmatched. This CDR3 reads CAWTPGGLGEKLFF. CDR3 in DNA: TGTGCCTGGACCCCAGGGGGCCTCGGTGAAAAACTGTTTTTT.

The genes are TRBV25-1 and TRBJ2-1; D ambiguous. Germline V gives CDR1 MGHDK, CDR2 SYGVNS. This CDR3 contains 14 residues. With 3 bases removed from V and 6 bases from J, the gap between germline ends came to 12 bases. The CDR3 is CASSDLSGANEQFF. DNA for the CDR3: TGTGCCAGCAGTGACCTCTCAGGTGCCAATGAGCAGTTCTTC.

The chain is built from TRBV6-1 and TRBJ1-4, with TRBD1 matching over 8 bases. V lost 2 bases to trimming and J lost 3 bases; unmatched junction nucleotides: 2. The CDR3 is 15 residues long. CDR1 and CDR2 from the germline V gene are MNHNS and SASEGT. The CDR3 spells CASSERGQANEKLFF. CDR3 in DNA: TGTGCCAGCAGTGAAAGGGGACAGGCTAATGAAAAACTGTTTTTT.

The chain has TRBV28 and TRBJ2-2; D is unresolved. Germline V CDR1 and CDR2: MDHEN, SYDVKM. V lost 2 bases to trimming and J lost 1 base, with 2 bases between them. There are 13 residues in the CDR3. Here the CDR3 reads CASSLQNTGELFF. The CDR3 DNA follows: TGTGCCAGCAGTTTACAGAACACCGGGGAGCTGTTTTTT.

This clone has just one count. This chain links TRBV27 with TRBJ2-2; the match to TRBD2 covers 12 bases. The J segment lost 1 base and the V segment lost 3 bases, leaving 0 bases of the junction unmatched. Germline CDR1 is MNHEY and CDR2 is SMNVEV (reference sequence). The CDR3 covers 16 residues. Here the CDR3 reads CASSLGLAGNTGELFF. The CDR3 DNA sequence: TGTGCCAGCAGTTTGGGACTAGCGGGGAACACCGGGGAGCTGTTTTTT.

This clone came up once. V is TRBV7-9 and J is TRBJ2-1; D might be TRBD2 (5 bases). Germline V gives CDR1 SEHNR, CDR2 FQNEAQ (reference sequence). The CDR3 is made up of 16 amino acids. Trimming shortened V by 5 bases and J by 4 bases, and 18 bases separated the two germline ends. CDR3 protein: CASSLQLGSSYNEQFF. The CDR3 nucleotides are TGTGCCAGCAGCCTACAATTAGGGAGCTCGTACAATGAGCAGTTCTTC.